This T cell receptor (beta chain) was identified during a study of cytomegalovirus exposure and HLA in healthy donors listed by TCRdb under 2017. Concerning the study at large: In an earlier analysis of approximately 500 of the donors, roughly 300 Gb of sequence data and 90 million to 120 million unique TCR beta sequences from 180 million or so T cells were reported. Across 398 genotyped donors of the cohort, an average of roughly 230,000 unique TCR beta nucleotide sequences per donor were sequenced, and approximately 17% of those sequences were non-productive. Donor age, sex, ethnicity and CMV serostatus were compiled alongside the repertoire data. In a later analysis, previously published TCR beta repertoires from 670 or so donors were re-analyzed and high-resolution HLA genotyping was added so that TCR occurrence patterns could be studied. Rather than using new phenotypic data, the later analysis identified candidate immune exposures from TCR beta sequences and from how often those sequences occurred across donors. All discovery cohort repertoires had been generated using a single sequencing platform. The aim of the study was to test whether cataloging public T cell receptors could identify signatures of past pathogen exposure. The number of typed donors differed by locus: about 629-630 for A, B, C, DRB1 and DQB1; 522 for DQA1; approximately 600 for DPA1; and about 450 for DPB1. An earlier analysis of 587 of the donors used high-throughput TCR beta sequencing to judge whether each TCR beta V gene segment behaved as functional or pseudogenic. Class I and class II HLA loci were covered by the typing at four-digit resolution. Approximately 310 gigabases of sequencing data and approximately 84 million unique TCR sequences were included in an early release covering over 600 HLA-typed donors. Genome-wide SNP genotypes for about 60% of the roughly 700 donors were used in a later genetic analysis, which treated that subset as a discovery cohort. A separate validation cohort of about 110 different subjects was used in addition to the approximately 670-subject first cohort. The study profiled the T cell repertoires of 550 to 700 subjects by immunosequencing and related them to cytomegalovirus serostatus. Of the 300 to 400 genotyped donors, around 81% fell in the genetic ancestry cluster associated with self-reported Caucasian donors. The study combined high-throughput TCR immunosequencing, statistical association of individual TCRs with disease status, and machine learning to predict cytomegalovirus infection status. Because of strong linkage in the cohort, five DR-DQ haplotypes were treated as single units for association and clustering.

General study outcomes and caveats: It was suggested by the authors that the approach could potentially be generalized to other disease states and immunological phenotypes. A further reported finding was that TCR beta sequences accurately predicted the HLA-A and HLA-B alleles for most subjects in the first cohort. An earlier analysis of around 540 of the donors showed that most TCR beta V segments appeared in productive rearrangements either about 90% or about 30% of the time, which broadly matched IMGT annotations. When HLA alleles, especially DR and DQ, strongly co-occurred, attributing TCR associations to individual alleles was difficult. A later analysis found that HLA-associated TCR beta chains were more clonally expanded and had lower generation probabilities than equally common non-associated chains. In a later analysis, some 17,000 TCR beta sequences were associated with specific HLA alleles at a false discovery rate of 0.05. The earlier analysis of about 600 of the donors excluded approximately 15 rarely observed V segments, including chromosome 9 orphons, because counts were too low. In this cohort, only TCR beta chains were sequenced, and detectable features were limited by the absence of alpha or paired-chain data. The only immune exposure information available for the cohort was CMV serostatus. Because the 87-base-pair reads could not distinguish some IMGT-functional V segments, including TRBV6-2 and TRBV6-3, those segments were excluded. Presence/absence analyses assumed roughly uniform sequencing depth across donors, an assumption that may not hold. In vitro tests confirmed that three of the cytomegalovirus-associated TCR beta chains recognize cytomegalovirus antigens. A cluster of highly shared sequence variants was judged likely to represent a technical artifact of the sequencing pipeline. Correlated functional status among segregating V segments might reflect linkage disequilibrium, but an unknown experimental factor could not be ruled out. In a later genetic analysis, fewer N-insertions in productive TCRs were reported among donors in an Asian-associated ancestry cluster than the roughly 700-donor mean. A later analysis found that most CMV-associated TCR beta chains appeared HLA-restricted, with HLA associations seemingly driven largely by CMV exposure. A total of 150 to 200 TCR beta chains were listed by the study as associated with cytomegalovirus. Most TCR sequences were seen in very few donors, while some public TCRs were found in many individuals. According to a later analysis, parvovirus B19, influenza, CMV and Epstein-Barr virus appeared linked to several top co-occurrence clusters. In a later analysis, the rate of TCR association differed among HLA loci, with DRB1 alleles having the most associated TCRs and HLA-C alleles having the fewest. The classifier was reported to diagnose cytomegalovirus status with high specificity and sensitivity in both the original and validation cohorts. V-gene and J-gene trimming of TCR beta chains was associated with a missense DCLRE1C variant in a later genetic analysis, and the association was replicated in an independent cohort. Because HLA typing was missing for some donors at each locus, association tests included only the typed subset.

Worth noting for this clone: The clone's antigen remains unknown. Base qualities are not at hand, and no much larger clone is one base apart.

From cysteine to phenylalanine, the CDR3 is 14 amino acids long. Solely the CDR3 DNA is kept, with 42 bases framed from the first base. Ends trimmed: V by 3 bases, J by 3 bases; bases unmatched to a gene: 4. The germline V gene gives CDR1 as KGHSH and CDR2 as LQKENI. Receptor libraries were prepared by the immunoSEQ multiplex PCR assay. For the multiplex PCR, a mixture combining 60 forward primers for TCR Vbeta segments and 13 reverse primers for TCR Jbeta segments was used. Amplification of the CDR3 region of rearranged TCR beta genes was performed with a multiplex PCR assay on genomic DNA. The Illumina HiSeq System was used to sequence the amplified TCR beta libraries as 87-base-pair reads. As for how the authors treated the data: A later analysis tallied 75 million to 95 million unique TCR beta chains across the approximately 670 repertoires, and some 10 million of those chains were shared by two or more donors. Raw reads were error-corrected and collapsed into unique sequences by a nearest-neighbor algorithm in which closely related sequences were merged to remove PCR and sequencing errors. CDR3 sequences were aligned to IMGT reference sequences to assign V, D and J gene segments. For a sequence to be retained, at least a six-nucleotide match to both a V gene segment and a J gene segment was required. Rearrangements were classified as productive when the CDR3 lacked stop codons and remained in frame with V and J, and all other rearrangements were classified as non-productive. CDR3 was defined according to IMGT convention as the region running from the second conserved V-encoded cysteine to the conserved J-encoded phenylalanine. In an earlier analysis of more than 550 of the donors, sequences lacking an unambiguous match to a single V gene segment were excluded. An earlier analysis of fewer than 750 of the donors called V segments functional above 56.7% productive rearrangements and segregating when the between-donor standard deviation exceeded 5%. A statistical classification framework was developed to diagnose cytomegalovirus status using the catalog of TCR beta chain sequences. In a later analysis, TCR nucleotide sequences were compared against IMGT/GENE-DB human TR gene sequences so that V and J genes could be assigned. In a later analysis, CDR3 sequences and most-parsimonious VDJ recombination scenarios were assigned using the TCRdist pipeline. In a later analysis, each TCR beta chain was defined by its CDR3 amino acid sequence together with its V-gene family, and reads without a unique V-gene family were excluded. To address suspected cross-contamination and a sequencing artifact, a later analysis removed under 600 highly shared, low-generation-probability nucleotide sequences. For each public chain, a later analysis derived a clonal expansion index from normalized ranks of inferred template counts within each repertoire. A later analysis computed generation probabilities with a VDJ recombination model fitted to out-of-frame rearrangements, and checked the results against IGoR. In a later analysis, TCR-TCR, TCR-HLA and TCR-CMV co-occurrence was scored with hypergeometric tests, and a repertoire-size bias correction was applied to TCR pairs. To estimate false discovery rates, a later analysis permuted the HLA or CMV assignments 20 times. In a later analysis, co-occurring TCRs were grouped using DBSCAN, with TCRdist sequence similarity added in when clustering inside HLA-allele-positive subsets. Repertoires with fewer than 30,000 or more than 120,000 public chains were left out of co-occurrence clustering, as were a few repertoires with anomalous nucleotide sharing. TCRdb retrieved this table from immuneACCESS and kept in-frame rearrangements only. Not all clones are present; in checked studies, unresolved V genes account for under half, and no reason is known for the remainder. From that table come the V and J calls and clone size; the DNA was used to work out D and trimming. A total of approximately 160,000 clones appear in this sample, around 67% of them only once. Roughly 4.4% of the sample is taken by the ten largest.

In total, roughly 710 healthy bone marrow donors made up the cohort. Cohort members were all nominally healthy when sampled, although unrecorded immune exposures were likely present. The donor was CMV seropositive and was included in the group of 250 to 300 seropositive cohort members. A peripheral blood sample was collected from each donor, and TCR beta sequencing was performed on peripheral blood mononuclear cells. The Qiagen DNeasy Blood Extraction Kit was used to extract genomic DNA from the blood cell samples. Sequencing input: PBMCs. This sequence originates from a woman aged 18 to 35 in good health and CMV-seropositive. The rearranged segments are TRBV18 and TRBJ2-7, with 8 central nucleotides matching TRBD1. CDR3 reads: CASSPPDRGYEQYF. The sequenced DNA: TGTGCCAGCTCACCGCCCGACAGGGGCTACGAGCAGTACTTC.